A single sample gave rise to the 11 T cell receptor beta chains below, sequenced in a study of T cells in Graves' hyperthyroidism and ophthalmopathy (dated by TCRdb to the late 2010s). The library relied on multiplex PCR. The sequencing machine was an Illumina HiSeq 2000. TCR beta CDR3 regions were amplified from RNA transcripts. The first round of RT-PCR for the TCR CDR3 was performed with the HTBI primer set and the Qiagen OneStep RT-PCR kit. The public reads were run again by TCRdb, first through fastp at Q25 and then through MiXCR, and only productive beta chains were kept. Under each unique CDR3 protein, matching rows form one entry showing the most common genes and DNA. This sample has approximately 300,000 distinct CDR3 sequences in its table, and about 19% of those were observed once. About two fifths of the sample is taken by the ten largest. Specimen: blood. These TCRs come from a man in his fifties with Graves' ophthalmopathy.

In its sample, this clonotype was seen a few times. J is TRBJ2-7 and V is TRBV30, with 9 nucleotides matching TRBD1. Germline V gene data show CDR1 as GTSNPN and CDR2 as SVGIG (reference sequence). This CDR3 spans 15 amino acids. With 0 bases clipped from V and 6 bases from J, the junction kept 9 bases outside the gene matches. The CDR3 loop is CAWSVLRGTGREQYF. As DNA, the CDR3 is TGTGCCTGGAGTGTACTTAGGGGGACAGGGCGCGAGCAGTACTTC.

As to this clonotype: This clone may be a read error of a much larger clone one base away. CDR3 DNA: TGTACCAGCAGCTTGCCGGCAACAGGGGGCAACTACGAGCAGTACTTC. It specifies CTSSLPATGGNYEQYF. This chain links TRBV5-4 with TRBJ2-7, with TRBD1 matching 9 bases. CDR1 is SGHNT, CDR2 YYREEE, per germline (reference sequence). This CDR3 spans 16 amino acids. The entire variable domain, with the rest obtained from reference TRBV5-4 and TRBJ2-7, is as follows: ETGVTQSPTHLIKTRGQQVTLRCSSQSGHNTVSWYQQALGQGPQFIFQYYREEENGRGNFPPRFSGLQFPNYSSELNVNALELDDSALYLCTSSLPATGGNYEQYFGPGTRLTVT.

The sample holds many counts of this clonotype. This chain connects TRBV2 to TRBJ1-1, with D maybe TRBD1 (5 bases). This CDR3 spans 14 amino acids. The V end lost 6 bases, the J end lost 6 bases, and 17 bases lay between the germline ends. Germline-derived CDR1 and CDR2 are SNHLY and FYNNEI. The DNA for the CDR3 is TGTGCCAGCAGAGAAAGAGGGGTCGGCGCTGAAGCTTTCTTT. Residues: CASRERGVGAEAFF.

The genes are TRBV28 and TRBJ1-2; 12 bases are shared with TRBD1. Trimming removed 7 bases from V and 7 bases from J; junction bases left unmatched: 22. Germline CDR1 is MDHEN and CDR2 is SYDVKM. The CDR3 is 19 amino acids. CDR3 coding DNA: TGTGCCAGCAAGGTGGGGCCGGGGATCCCGGGACAGGGGGCGCGTGGCTACACCTTC. This translates into CASKVGPGIPGQGARGYTF.

The chain links TRBV2 to TRBJ1-1, with TRBD1 matching over 8 bases. Germline V gives CDR1 SNHLY, CDR2 FYNNEI. The CDR3 is 13 residues long. Trimming took 6 bases from V and 8 from J; bases not matched to a gene: 8. CDR3 sequence (DNA): TGTGCCAGCAGAAAGGACAGGGAGGGAGAAGCTTTCTTT. It encodes CASRKDREGEAFF.

This clonotype has just a few counts. The chain couples TRBV28 to TRBJ1-2; D gene ambiguous. Trimming left V 6 bases short and J 5 bases short, with 7 bases between. Germline CDR1 is MDHEN and CDR2 is SYDVKM. The CDR3 length is 11 residues. CDR3 sequence (DNA): TGTGCCAGCAGCTTGGCTTATGGCTACACCTTC. Encoded protein: CASSLAYGYTF.

The J gene is TRBJ2-2, the V gene TRBV28, with D uncertain. This CDR3 is built from 13 residues. Germline CDR1 MDHEN, CDR2 SYDVKM. The V gene lost 5 bases and the J gene lost 4 bases, with 8 bases spanning the gap. The CDR3 is CASSPPATGELFF. The DNA for the CDR3 is TGTGCCAGCAGTCCGCCTGCCACCGGGGAGCTGTTTTTT. Combining the CDR3 with reference TRBV28 and TRBJ2-2 gives the whole variable domain DVKVTQSSRYLVKRTGEKVFLECVQDMDHENMFWYRQDPGLGLRLIYFSYDVKMKEKGDIPEGYSVSREKKERFSLILESASTNQTSMYLCASSPPATGELFFGEGSRLTVL.

This clonotype has just a few counts. The gene calls are TRBV29-1 and TRBJ2-7; possibly TRBD2 for D (6 bases). The germline CDR1 and CDR2 sequences are SQVTM and ANQGSEA. The CDR3 contains 14 residues. V shed 4 bases and J shed 3 bases, with 16 bases lying between them. This chain's CDR3 is CSVGRDPPFYEQYF. Written as DNA, the CDR3 is TGCAGCGTTGGGCGGGACCCCCCCTTCTACGAGCAGTACTTC.

The chain employs TRBV20-1 and TRBJ1-3; tentatively, D is TRBD1 (6 bases). The CDR3 consists of 13 residues. Trimming removed 6 bases from V and 6 bases from J, with 15 bases in between. Germline V gene lookup returns CDR1 DFQATT and CDR2 SNEGSKA (reference sequence). DNA for the CDR3: TGCAGTGCCCTTCCGGGACAAGAAAACACCATATATTTT. It translates to CSALPGQENTIYF.

The genes are TRBV9 and TRBJ2-1, with D perhaps TRBD1 (5 bases). Trimming shortened V by 0 bases and J by 7 bases, and 11 bases separated the two germline ends. The CDR3 is 14 amino acids. Germline V gives CDR1 SGDLS, CDR2 YYNGEE. The CDR3 loop reads CASSVGQSSNEQFF. CDR3 DNA sequence: TGTGCCAGCAGCGTAGGACAGAGCAGTAATGAGCAGTTCTTC.

This clonotype was detected many times. This chain connects TRBV2 to TRBJ2-7; D ambiguous. Trimming shortened V by 3 bases and J by 3 bases, and 6 bases separated the two germline ends. CDR3 size: 12 residues. Germline V gene lookup returns CDR1 SNHLY and CDR2 FYNNEI. The CDR3: CASSEDGYEQYF. DNA of the CDR3: TGTGCCAGCAGTGAGGACGGCTACGAGCAGTACTTC.